These 28 T cell receptor beta chains were sequenced from one sample in a study of identical twins. TCRdb called the 5' RACE reads again in MiXCR, with one record for every CDR3 protein. The repertoire includes hundreds of thousands of distinct CDR3 sequences, about 20% of them detected once, and roughly 13% sits in the top ten. These data were also filed under a second study, of T cells expressing NK-cell markers.

Sequenced input: PBMCs. The receptors originated from a woman aged 18-29 years in good health.

There are many counts of this clonotype. V gene TRBV20-1 combines with J gene TRBJ2-5; D may be TRBD1 or TRBD2 (6 bases each). Germline V gene lookup returns CDR1 DFQATT and CDR2 SNEGSKA (reference sequence). This CDR3 contains 12 residues. Deletions cut 3 bases from V and 5 bases from J, with 10 bases between. The CDR3 region is CSARGGGETQYF. DNA for the CDR3: TGCAGTGCTAGGGGGGGCGGGGAGACCCAGTACTTC.

This clonotype was seen a handful of times. This chain links TRBV20-1 with TRBJ1-1; possible D gene TRBD1, 6 bases. Germline V gene lookup returns CDR1 DFQATT and CDR2 SNEGSKA (reference sequence). The CDR3 covers 13 residues. CDR3 nucleotides: TGCAGCCATTCTGGGGGCCCGAACACTGAAGCTTTCTTT. It specifies CSHSGGPNTEAFF.

The chain joins TRBV5-6 to TRBJ2-2, with D perhaps TRBD2 (6 bases). Germline CDR1 SGHDT, CDR2 YYEEEE. The length of the CDR3 is 17 residues. The V gene lost 5 bases and the J gene lost 5 bases, with 22 bases spanning the gap. As DNA, the CDR3 is TGTGCCAGCAGTCGTTTTCGGGACTCCCCAGGGACCGGGGAGCTGTTTTTT. It specifies CASSRFRDSPGTGELFF.

This clonotype was counted a few times. The V gene is TRBV20-1, the J gene TRBJ2-7; D may be TRBD1 (6 bases). The CDR3 extends over 13 amino acids. The germline V gene has CDR1 DFQATT and CDR2 SNEGSKA (reference sequence). Trimming pared 6 bases from V and 7 bases from J, leaving 19 bases between. CDR3 DNA: TGCAGTGCCCAAGGGGACACCCTGAGGGAGCAGTACTTC. Its translation is CSAQGDTLREQYF.

This clonotype turned up a few times. The chain employs TRBV29-1 and TRBJ2-3, with TRBD2 matching over 13 bases. Germline V gene data show CDR1 as SQVTM and CDR2 as ANQGSEA. The CDR3 has 18 amino acids. The J segment lost 6 bases and the V segment lost 3 bases, leaving 15 bases of the junction unmatched. The CDR3 bases are TGCAGCGTTGACCGTACTAGCGGGAGGGCCTCTCGTTCCGATACGCAGTATTTT. As protein: CSVDRTSGRASRSDTQYF.

This clonotype was found many times. The V and J genes are TRBV12-3 or TRBV12-4 and TRBJ2-1, with D unresolved. This CDR3 comprises 16 residues. Trimming took 0 bases from V and 2 from J, leaving 11 bases between them. The CDR3 reads CASSLAPRGPYNEQFF. CDR3 nucleotides: TGTGCCAGCAGTTTAGCGCCCCGCGGACCCTACAATGAGCAGTTCTTC.

This chain joins TRBV5-1 and TRBJ2-2; possible D gene TRBD2, 5 bases. The CDR3 runs 13 residues. V was clipped by 3 bases and J by 8 bases, with 11 bases between them. Germline V gene data show CDR1 as SGHRS and CDR2 as YFSETQ. CDR3 DNA sequence: TGCGCCAGCAGCTGGAAGATAGCGGGGGAGCTGTTTTTT. It codes for CASSWKIAGELFF.

The chain links TRBV12-3 or TRBV12-4 to TRBJ2-1, with a possible D match to TRBD2 (5 bases). Trimming pared 1 base from V and 7 bases from J, leaving 11 bases between. The CDR3 extends over 14 amino acids. In DNA form, the CDR3 reads TGTGCCAGCAGTTTAGACGGTATAGCGAATGAGCAGTTCTTC. It is translated as CASSLDGIANEQFF.

The chain has TRBV5-1 and TRBJ2-7; D might be TRBD1 or TRBD2, each matching 5 bases. This CDR3 comprises 15 residues. V was trimmed by 1 base and J by 5 bases, leaving 16 bases between them. CDR1 is SGHRS and CDR2 is YFSETQ in the germline V gene. This chain's CDR3 is CASSLYPRRGDEQYF. CDR3 nucleotide sequence: TGCGCCAGCAGCTTGTATCCCCGCCGAGGGGACGAGCAGTACTTC.

This chain joins TRBV29-1 and TRBJ2-3; D may match TRBD1 or TRBD2 (5 bases each). V was shortened by 6 bases and J by 8 bases, with 12 bases between the two germline ends. The length of the CDR3 is 11 residues. Germline lookup yields CDR1 SQVTM and CDR2 ANQGSEA. CDR3 sequence (DNA): TGCAGCGTGGGGACCTTAACTACGCAGTATTTT. It codes for CSVGTLTTQYF.

Only a few counts were recorded for this clonotype. The V and J genes are TRBV6-5 and TRBJ2-3; D is possibly TRBD2 (6 bases). The CDR3 loop spans 15 amino acids. V was cut by 4 bases and J by 6 bases, with 17 bases left in between. Germline lookup yields CDR1 MNHEY and CDR2 SVGAGI. In DNA, the CDR3 is TGTGCCAGCAGTTCCCATGGGGTTGGGGGGGATACGCAGTATTTT. It specifies CASSSHGVGGDTQYF.

The V call is TRBV6-1, the J call TRBJ2-1, with D uncertain. The V gene's germline CDR1 is MNHNS and CDR2 SASEGT. The CDR3 spans 14 residues. Trimming shortened V by 11 bases and J by 2 bases, and 16 bases separated the two germline ends. CDR3 nucleotide sequence: TGTGCCGCCGCCAGTTCTTCTGCCTACAATGAGCAGTTCTTC. Amino acids: CAAASSSAYNEQFF.

The chain recombines TRBV28 with TRBJ2-1; TRBD2 matches at 7 bases. Germline CDR1 reads MDHEN; CDR2 reads SYDVKM. This CDR3 comprises 13 residues. J gave up 7 bases and V 5 bases, and 5 bases lay outside the gene matches. DNA of the CDR3: TGTGCCAGCAGTATAGCGGGTGGGAATGAGCAGTTCTTC. It yields the protein CASSIAGGNEQFF.

Worth noting for this clonotype: A much larger clonotype is one base distant, so this may be a read error. The chain has TRBV12-3 or TRBV12-4 and TRBJ2-5; D tentatively fits TRBD1 or TRBD2 (5 bases each). This CDR3 is built from 13 residues. The CDR3 DNA follows: TGTGCCAGCAGTTTTGGCTGGCCCGGGACCCGGTACTTC. This encodes CASSFGWPGTRYF.

In this sample, this clonotype turned up many times. This chain joins TRBV5-1 and TRBJ1-2; TRBD1 agrees at 7 bases. Per germline, CDR1 SGHRS and CDR2 YFSETQ. V shed 4 bases, J shed 2 bases, and the junction held 8 bases outside the gene matches. The CDR3 is 15 amino acids. CDR3 nucleotide sequence: TGCGCCAGCAGCAGCGGTTGGACAGGAAACTATGGCTACACCTTC. Translated, it gives CASSSGWTGNYGYTF.

This clonotype was seen a few times. The chain links TRBV29-1 to TRBJ2-3; TRBD2 is a possible D gene (7 bases). CDR1 is SQVTM, CDR2 ANQGSEA, per germline. CDR3 length: 17 residues. Trimming cost V 1 base and J 4 bases, with 21 bases left between them. CDR3 region: CSVEAGGQGMYADTQYF. The CDR3 bases are TGCAGCGTTGAAGCGGGGGGCCAGGGGATGTACGCAGATACGCAGTATTTT.

The sample holds a few counts of this clonotype. The CDR3 DNA reads TGTGCCAGCAGCTTAAGGGGCAGTGCAGATACGCAGTATTTT. Protein product: CASSLRGSADTQYF. This rearrangement joins TRBV7-9 to TRBJ2-3; TRBD1 might be the D (5 bases). Germline lookup yields CDR1 SEHNR and CDR2 FQNEAQ (reference sequence). V lost 2 bases to trimming and J lost 4 bases, with 10 bases between them. This CDR3 is 14 amino acids long.

The chain carries TRBV7-2 and TRBJ1-5; D not resolved. The CDR3 runs to 14 residues. Germline V gene data show CDR1 as SGHTA and CDR2 as FQGNSA. The germline V and J ends were trimmed by 2 bases and 7 bases, with 12 bases remaining between them. DNA of the CDR3: TGTGCCAGCAGCTTACTTTACACGCCGCAGCCCCAGCATTTT. Translating it yields CASSLLYTPQPQHF.

The chain combines TRBV7-9 with TRBJ2-5; 7 bases are shared with TRBD1. The V and J ends lost 4 bases and 5 bases, in that order; junction bases with no gene match: 7. This CDR3 has 14 amino acids. Germline values: CDR1 SEHNR, CDR2 FQNEAQ (reference sequence). Here the CDR3 DNA reads TGTGCCAGCAGCTCAGGGGACAGTTGGGAGACCCAGTACTTC. This encodes CASSSGDSWETQYF.

This clonotype appeared a few times. The CDR3 DNA sequence: TGTGCCAGCAGCTTAGCGCGGGGGGCGAGGACTGAAGCTTTCTTT. The encoded protein is CASSLARGARTEAFF. The chain is built from TRBV7-8 and TRBJ1-1, with a weak D call TRBD1 (6 bases). CDR1 and CDR2 from the germline V gene are SGHVS and FQNEAQ. The V end was cut by 0 bases, the J end by 5 bases, with 13 bases between. The CDR3 extends over 15 amino acids. Combining the CDR3 with reference TRBV7-8 and TRBJ1-1 gives the whole variable domain GAGVSQSPRYKVAKRGQDVALRCDPISGHVSLFWYQQALGQGPEFLTYFQNEAQLDKSGLPSDRFFAERPEGSVSTLKIQRTQQEDSAVYLCASSLARGARTEAFFGQGTRLTVV.

This clonotype has just a few counts. This chain connects TRBV7-9 to TRBJ1-1; D not resolved. V was trimmed by 3 bases and J by 0 bases, leaving 8 bases between them. The germline gives CDR1 SEHNR, CDR2 FQNEAQ (reference sequence). There are 14 residues in the CDR3. CDR3 sequence (DNA): TGTGCCAGCAGCTTCAACAGCTTGAACACTGAAGCTTTCTTT. This translates into CASSFNSLNTEAFF.

This clonotype showed up just a few times. J is TRBJ2-4 and V is TRBV7-3, with 8 bases identical to TRBD1. V was pared by 1 base and J by 16 bases, with 9 bases of the junction left unmatched. Germline V gene lookup returns CDR1 SGHTA and CDR2 FQGTGA. The CDR3 spans 13 residues. CDR3 region: CASSLSSRDRTYF. The CDR3 DNA reads TGTGCCAGCAGCTTAAGCTCCCGGGACAGGACTTACTTC.

This clonotype was counted only a few times. The chain recombines TRBV9 with TRBJ2-7; maybe TRBD1 (5 bases). Germline CDR1 reads SGDLS; CDR2 reads YYNGEE. The CDR3 has 14 amino acids. V was shortened by 0 bases and J by 2 bases, with 9 bases between the two germline ends. This CDR3 reads CASSVEQVPYEQYF. CDR3 bases: TGTGCCAGCAGCGTAGAACAGGTCCCCTACGAGCAGTACTTC. The full variable domain, in which reference TRBV9 and TRBJ2-7 provide the parts outside the CDR3, is DSGVTQTPKHLITATGQRVTLRCSPRSGDLSVYWYQQSLDQGLQFLIQYYNGEERAKGNILERFSAQQFPDLHSELNLSSLELGDSALYFCASSVEQVPYEQYFGPGTRLTVT.

The chain is built from TRBV15 and TRBJ2-5; 7 bases agree with TRBD2. The length of the CDR3 is 15 residues. Trimming cost V 0 bases and J 4 bases; bases outside gene matches: 5. Per the germline V gene, CDR1 is LNHNV and CDR2 is YYDKDF (reference sequence). The CDR3 protein is CATSRDGAGRETQYF. The CDR3 nucleotides are TGTGCCACCAGCAGAGATGGAGCGGGACGAGAGACCCAGTACTTC.

This sequence joins TRBV24-1 and TRBJ2-1; D not certain. This CDR3 has 13 residues. Trimming cost V 3 bases and J 10 bases, with 12 bases left between them. The germline V gene has CDR1 KGHDR and CDR2 SFDVKD. CDR3 sequence reads: CATSDRSMGEQFF. CDR3 in DNA: TGTGCCACCAGTGATCGATCCATGGGCGAGCAGTTCTTC.

The V and J genes are TRBV6-2 or TRBV6-3 and TRBJ1-1, with 8 nucleotides matching TRBD1. V trimming: 5 bases; J trimming: 6 bases; junction bases outside the gene matches: 8. The CDR3 extends over 14 amino acids. Germline lookup yields CDR1 MNHEY and CDR2 SVGEGT. The CDR3 loop is CASSPMGRGPEAFF. The CDR3 coding sequence is TGTGCCAGCAGTCCCATGGGCAGGGGGCCTGAAGCTTTCTTT.

This clonotype was picked up a small number of times. The chain joins TRBV7-3 to TRBJ2-3; 11 positions match TRBD2. Germline CDR1 is SGHTA and CDR2 is FQGTGA. V shed 5 bases, J shed 1 base, and the junction held 11 bases outside the gene matches. The CDR3 loop spans 18 amino acids. In nucleotides, the CDR3 is TGTGCCAGCAGCCCAACCGGTTATAGCGGGGGGGGCACAGATACGCAGTATTTT. Translated: CASSPTGYSGGGTDTQYF.

This chain joins TRBV4-1 and TRBJ2-4; D is tentatively TRBD1 or TRBD2 (6 bases each). This CDR3 spans 16 amino acids. Germline CDR1 reads MGHRA; CDR2 reads YSYEKL. The V end was cut by 2 bases, the J end by 3 bases, with 14 bases between. CDR3 region: CASSQPFRGGKNIQYF. The CDR3 nucleotides read TGCGCCAGCAGCCAACCATTCAGGGGAGGCAAAAACATTCAGTACTTC.